This TCR beta chain was documented in a study of T cell responses to AZD1222 COVID-19 vaccine. Study outcomes and limitations: Mapped onto spike, vaccine-associated CD4 TCRs spanned it and were dominant at 160-218 and 743-854.

The CDR3 covers 15 residues. Data came from immunoSEQ multiplex PCR; TCRdb stores just in-frame clones and leaves some out. The sample records over 95,000 clones, roughly nine tenths being singletons. A word on this clone: Its target is not known.

This sequence originates from an adult in good health. This chain uses TRBV21-1 with TRBJ1-2; the table's D call TRBD1 went unverified against the DNA. TRBV21-1 represents a pseudogene. The material was peripheral blood, obtained on day 0 of AZD1222 vaccination. CDR3 nucleotides: TGTGCCAGCAGCAAAACTTCCACAGGGGGCCATGGCTACACCTTC. It translates to CASSKTSTGGHGYTF.